These T cell receptor beta chains were read from a single sample in a study of a mutant IDH1 vaccine in newly diagnosed glioma. These receptors' targets are unknown. Some clones are missing from TCRdb's copy, which holds only in-frame ones; the method was immunoSEQ multiplex PCR. The data show about 56,000 clones, about nine tenths seen once. Source: PBMCs, taken from a glioma patient whose treatment included an IDH1 peptide vaccine. All receptors come from a woman in her forties with glioma. Both conserved end residues are part of each CDR3. Fields, in order: V gene, J gene, D gene, clone size, CDR3 protein, CDR3 DNA. A D gene is named only where the DNA matches it firmly. A row's size may be missing; if present it is once, few, many or a size class.

TRBV7-2	TRBJ1-2	-	-	CASSLDPGFYYGYTF	TGTGCCAGCAGCTTAGATCCGGGTTTTTACTATGGCTACACCTTC
TRBV5-1	TRBJ2-7	TRBD1	once	CASSLPGQGSEQYF	TGCGCCAGCAGCTTACCGGGACAGGGCTCCGAGCAGTACTTC
TRBV4-1	TRBJ1-2	TRBD1	-	CASSQYTGTDYGYTF	TGCGCCAGCAGCCAATATACCGGGACAGACTATGGCTACACCTTC
TRBV6-1	TRBJ2-7	-	-	CASSEGSRLYEQYF	TGTGCCAGCAGTGAAGGATCTCGCCTCTACGAGCAGTACTTC
TRBV18	TRBJ1-1	-	-	CASSPDSVSGEAFF	TGTGCCAGCTCCCCGGACTCTGTTTCAGGTGAAGCTTTCTTT
TRBV10-3	TRBJ1-5	-	-	CAISDGGQPQHF	TGTGCCATCAGTGACGGGGGTCAGCCCCAGCATTTT
TRBV4-3	TRBJ2-7	TRBD2	-	CASSQAVASGVSYEQYF	TGCGCCAGCAGCCAAGCGGTAGCTAGCGGGGTCTCCTACGAGCAGTACTTC
TRBV5-1	TRBJ1-2	-	-	CASSFQVNYGYTF	TGCGCCAGCAGCTTTCAGGTGAACTATGGCTACACCTTC
TRBV2	TRBJ2-3	TRBD2	-	CASSAHLAGGTDTQYF	TGTGCCAGCAGTGCCCATCTAGCGGGGGGAACAGATACGCAGTATTTT
TRBV7-9	TRBJ2-2	-	-	CASRASVNTGELFF	TGTGCCAGCAGGGCGTCAGTGAACACCGGGGAGCTGTTTTTT
TRBV5-4	TRBJ2-3	TRBD2	-	CASAGKTSGGTDTQYF	TGTGCCAGCGCCGGCAAGACTAGCGGGGGGACAGATACGCAGTATTTT
TRBV7-9	TRBJ2-2	-	-	CASSSLKRELFF	TGTGCCAGCAGCTCCCTGAAGAGGGAGCTGTTTTTT
TRBV7-2	TRBJ1-4	TRBD1	-	CASSILTGGREKLFF	TGTGCCAGCAGCATACTGACAGGGGGTAGGGAAAAACTGTTTTTT
TRBV27	TRBJ2-7	TRBD1	-	CASSLWTGVPYEQYF	TGTGCCAGCAGTTTATGGACAGGTGTACCCTACGAGCAGTACTTC
TRBV7-3	TRBJ2-2	-	-	CASSIQGSTGELFF	TGTGCCAGCAGCATACAGGGATCCACCGGGGAGCTGTTTTTT
TRBV10-1	TRBJ2-2	-	-	CASSDWAENTGELFF	TGCGCCAGCAGTGACTGGGCGGAAAACACCGGGGAGCTGTTTTTT
TRBV7-8	TRBJ2-7	TRBD1	-	CASSPAFRQGYEQYF	TGTGCCAGCAGCCCAGCCTTCAGACAGGGCTACGAGCAGTACTTC
TRBV5-1	TRBJ1-6	TRBD1	-	CASSLNRDRGPNSPLHF	TGCGCCAGCAGCTTAAACCGGGACAGGGGGCCGAATTCACCCCTCCACTTT
TRBV19	TRBJ1-1	TRBD1	few	CASSRQGANTEAFF	TGTGCCAGTAGCCGACAGGGGGCGAATACTGAAGCTTTCTTT